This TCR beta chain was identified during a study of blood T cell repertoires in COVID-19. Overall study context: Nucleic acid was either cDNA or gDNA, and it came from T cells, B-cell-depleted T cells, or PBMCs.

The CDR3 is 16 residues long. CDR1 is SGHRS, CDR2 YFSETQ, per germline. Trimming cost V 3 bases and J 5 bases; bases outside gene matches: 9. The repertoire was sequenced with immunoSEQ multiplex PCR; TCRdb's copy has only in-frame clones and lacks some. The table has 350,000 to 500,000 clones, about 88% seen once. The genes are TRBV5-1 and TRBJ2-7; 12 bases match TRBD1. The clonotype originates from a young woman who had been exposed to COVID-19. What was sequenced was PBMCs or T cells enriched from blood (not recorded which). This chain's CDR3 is CASSWGTGTGGHEQYF. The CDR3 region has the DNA TGCGCCAGCAGCTGGGGGACCGGGACAGGGGGCCACGAGCAGTACTTC. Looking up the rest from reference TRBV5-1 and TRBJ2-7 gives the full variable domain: KAGVTQTPRYLIKTRGQQVTLSCSPISGHRSVSWYQQTPGQGLQFLFEYFSETQRNKGNFPGRFSGRQFSNSRSEMNVSTLELGDSALYLCASSWGTGTGGHEQYFGPGTRLTVT.